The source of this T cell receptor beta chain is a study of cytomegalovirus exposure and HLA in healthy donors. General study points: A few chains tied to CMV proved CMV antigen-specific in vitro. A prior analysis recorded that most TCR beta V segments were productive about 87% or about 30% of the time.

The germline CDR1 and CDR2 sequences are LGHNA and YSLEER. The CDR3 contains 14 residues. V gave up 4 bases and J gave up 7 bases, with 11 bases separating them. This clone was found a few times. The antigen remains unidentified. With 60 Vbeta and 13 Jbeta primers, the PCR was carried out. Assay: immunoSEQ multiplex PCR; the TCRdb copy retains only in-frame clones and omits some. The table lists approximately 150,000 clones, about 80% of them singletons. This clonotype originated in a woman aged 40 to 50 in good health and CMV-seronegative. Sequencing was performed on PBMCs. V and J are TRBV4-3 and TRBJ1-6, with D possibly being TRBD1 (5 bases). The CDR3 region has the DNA TGCGCCAGCAGCCGGGGGGATCGGAATTCACCCCTCCACTTT. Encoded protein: CASSRGDRNSPLHF.